This passage covers 11 T cell receptor beta chains from one sample sequenced in a study of identical twins. Using its own MiXCR run on the 5' RACE reads, TCRdb lists one record per CDR3 protein. The sample includes 1.5 million to 2 million distinct CDR3 sequences, under 35% of them seen just once. The sequencing sample was made of cord blood. The receptors stem from a newborn girl in good health.

This clonotype appeared a few times. Here the CDR3 reads CSAQTRPQETQYF. The CDR3 region has the DNA TGCAGTGCTCAAACAAGGCCCCAAGAGACCCAGTACTTC. This chain joins TRBV20-1 and TRBJ2-5; D is uncertain. The germline V gene encodes CDR1 DFQATT and CDR2 SNEGSKA (reference sequence). Trimming left V 5 bases short and J 1 base short, with 11 bases between. This CDR3 contains 13 residues.

The gene calls are TRBV12-3 or TRBV12-4 and TRBJ2-1; D unresolved. The CDR3 is made up of 12 amino acids. Trimming took 6 bases from V and 6 from J, leaving 9 bases between them. The CDR3 DNA is TGTGCCAGCAGATCCCCTGGCAATGAGCAGTTCTTC. Translation gives CASRSPGNEQFF.

CDR3 residues: CASSWGVYTPNTEAFF. CDR3 DNA sequence: TGTGCCAGCAGTTGGGGGGTCTACACCCCGAACACTGAAGCTTTCTTT. The gene calls are TRBV6-1 and TRBJ1-1; D possibly corresponds to TRBD1 (5 bases). V dropped 5 bases and J dropped 1 base, with 17 bases sitting between them. The CDR3 has 16 amino acids. CDR1 MNHNS and CDR2 SASEGT come from the germline V gene.

To note about this clonotype: This may arise from a read error, as a much more abundant clone is one base away. The genes are TRBV9 and TRBJ2-1, with TRBD1 as a possible D gene (5 bases). The germline V gene has CDR1 SGDLS and CDR2 YYNGEE. The V and J ends lost 0 bases and 5 bases respectively, with 9 bases between them. The CDR3 consists of 14 residues. The CDR3 region is CASSVAQGDNEQFF. The CDR3 DNA reads as TGTGCCAGCAGCGTAGCTCAAGGGGACAATGAGCAGTTCTTC.

This clonotype was counted a single time. The rearrangement uses TRBV5-1 and TRBJ2-7, with 7 nucleotides matching TRBD2. The CDR3 runs to 16 residues. V was clipped by 4 bases and J by 7 bases; unmatched bases: 17. CDR1 SGHRS and CDR2 YFSETQ come from the germline V gene. DNA for the CDR3: TGCGCCAGCAGCCGGACCAGCGGGAACTCCTACAATGAGCAGTACTTC. Amino acids: CASSRTSGNSYNEQYF.

Many counts were recorded for this clonotype. This CDR3 is CSVEIVADTQYF. The DNA of the CDR3 is TGCAGCGTTGAAATCGTGGCAGATACGCAGTATTTT. This chain links TRBV29-1 with TRBJ2-3; D remains ambiguous. Germline CDR1 SQVTM, CDR2 ANQGSEA. CDR3 length: 12 amino acids. V dropped 2 bases and J dropped 4 bases, with 7 bases sitting between them.

This clonotype was counted a few times. This chain links TRBV24-1 with TRBJ2-1; 8 bases match TRBD1. The CDR3 spans 17 residues. The trim removed 6 bases at V and 1 base at J, leaving 10 bases unmatched. Germline assignment: CDR1 KGHDR and CDR2 SFDVKD. The CDR3 sequence is CATSSFGQGISYNEQFF. CDR3 sequence (DNA): TGTGCCACCAGTTCATTTGGACAGGGAATTTCCTACAATGAGCAGTTCTTC.

This rearrangement joins TRBV4-2 to TRBJ2-4, with TRBD2 matching over 10 bases. The J call may be incorrect, as the DNA end agrees better with TRBJ2-7. Germline assignment: CDR1 LGHNA and CDR2 YNFKEQ. The CDR3 totals 17 residues. CDR3 in amino acids: CASSQEEELAGRYEQYF. The CDR3 DNA is TGTGCCAGCAGCCAAGAAGAAGAACTAGCGGGAAGGTACGAGCAGTACTTC.

The rearrangement links TRBV18 to TRBJ1-1, with D unclear. Looked up from germline, CDR1 is KGHSH and CDR2 is LQKENI. This CDR3 comprises 16 residues. Between the trimmed V and J ends, which lost 1 base and 4 bases, there was a span of 16 bases. The CDR3 loop is CASSPLSHELGTEAFF. The CDR3 bases are TGTGCCAGCTCACCACTCTCGCACGAGCTGGGCACTGAAGCTTTCTTT.

This clonotype has just one count. The rearrangement joins TRBV20-1 to TRBJ2-6; 11 bases map to TRBD1. Unmatched junction bases numbered 3, after V lost 5 bases and J lost 0 bases. The CDR3 loop spans 16 amino acids. Per germline, CDR1 DFQATT and CDR2 SNEGSKA (reference sequence). The CDR3 region is CSAQGQGASGANVLTF. As DNA, the CDR3 is TGCAGTGCTCAAGGACAGGGGGCCTCTGGGGCCAACGTCCTGACTTTC.

The CDR3 coding sequence is TGTGCCAGCAGTTTCACCGGGACAACCTATGGCTACACCTTC. Amino acids: CASSFTGTTYGYTF. This sequence joins TRBV27 and TRBJ1-2; D is perhaps TRBD1 (6 bases). V was clipped by 3 bases and J by 4 bases, with 12 bases between them. The CDR3 runs to 14 residues. In germline, CDR1 is MNHEY, CDR2 SMNVEV (reference sequence).